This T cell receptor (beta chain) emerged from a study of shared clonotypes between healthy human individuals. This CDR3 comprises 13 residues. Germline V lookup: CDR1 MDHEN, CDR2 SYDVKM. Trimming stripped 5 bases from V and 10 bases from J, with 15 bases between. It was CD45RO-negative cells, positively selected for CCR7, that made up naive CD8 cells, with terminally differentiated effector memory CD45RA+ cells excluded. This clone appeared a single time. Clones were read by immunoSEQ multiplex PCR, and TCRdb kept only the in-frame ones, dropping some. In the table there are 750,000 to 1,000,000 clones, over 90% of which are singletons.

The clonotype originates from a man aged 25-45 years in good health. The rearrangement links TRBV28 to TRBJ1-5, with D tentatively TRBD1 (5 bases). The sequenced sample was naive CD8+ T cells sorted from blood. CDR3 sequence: CASSPDGTRPQHF. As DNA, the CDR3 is TGTGCCAGCAGTCCCGATGGGACGCGACCCCAGCATTTT. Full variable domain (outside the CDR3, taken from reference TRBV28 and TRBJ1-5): DVKVTQSSRYLVKRTGEKVFLECVQDMDHENMFWYRQDPGLGLRLIYFSYDVKMKEKGDIPEGYSVSREKKERFSLILESASTNQTSMYLCASSPDGTRPQHFGDGTRLSIL.